A single sample is the source of the 24 T cell receptor beta chains below, sequenced in a study of T cells in Graves' hyperthyroidism and ophthalmopathy (dated by TCRdb to the late 2010s). The library was obtained by multiplex PCR. Sequencing relied on an Illumina HiSeq 2000. The TCR beta CDR3 regions were amplified from the RNA transcripts. The TCR CDR3 was subjected to a first round of RT-PCR using the HTBI primer set and the Qiagen OneStep RT-PCR kit. The raw public data were reprocessed by TCRdb itself: fastp quality trimming at Q25, MiXCR clonotype calling, in-frame beta chains only. Identical CDR3 protein sequences are pooled into one entry, listed with their most common genes and DNA. For this sample there are about 400,000 distinct CDR3 sequences; approximately 14% appear just once. The ten largest account for around 30% of the sample. Source material: blood. The receptors were gathered from a woman under 30 with Graves' hyperthyroidism that later progressed to Graves' ophthalmopathy.

This clonotype came up a few times. The V call is TRBV29-1, the J call TRBJ2-5; 7 nucleotides agree with TRBD1. Looked up from germline, CDR1 is SQVTM and CDR2 is ANQGSEA. The CDR3 has 14 amino acids. V dropped 3 bases and J dropped 1; count of bases not matched to a gene: 5. CDR3 bases: TGCAGCGTTGACCTGGGACAGCTCCAAGAGACCCAGTACTTC. This codes for CSVDLGQLQETQYF.

This clonotype was counted ten times or more. The CDR3 nucleotides are TGTGCCAGCAGCATAAGTGGGGCGGAGACCCAGTACTTC. This encodes CASSISGAETQYF. The rearrangement joins TRBV7-2 to TRBJ2-5; possibly TRBD1 for D (5 bases). Trimming cost V 5 bases and J 5 bases, with 12 bases left between them. The CDR3 runs 13 residues. The germline CDR1 and CDR2 sequences are SGHTA and FQGNSA.

This clonotype was picked up many times. J is TRBJ2-7 and V is TRBV2; tentatively, D is TRBD2 (6 bases). With 7 bases removed from V and 5 bases from J, the gap between germline ends came to 21 bases. Germline V CDR1 and CDR2: SNHLY, FYNNEI. The length of the CDR3 is 15 residues. CDR3 region: CASITIWEERHEQYF. CDR3 bases: TGTGCCAGCATCACTATTTGGGAGGAAAGGCACGAGCAGTACTTC.

This clonotype was seen many times. The chain is built from TRBV28 and TRBJ2-7; possibly TRBD1 or TRBD2 for D (5 bases each). V was cut by 8 bases and J by 5 bases, with 19 bases left in between. Germline V CDR1 and CDR2: MDHEN, SYDVKM. The CDR3 has 14 amino acids. The CDR3 loop reads CASAPGPEIHEQYF. The DNA of the CDR3 is TGTGCCAGCGCCCCGGGACCCGAGATCCACGAGCAGTACTTC.

This clonotype appeared a few times. The V gene is TRBV27, the J gene TRBJ2-1; 9 nucleotides agree with TRBD2. CDR3 length: 16 amino acids. Trimming at V came to 0 bases and at J to 8 bases, leaving 8 bases not matched to a gene. The germline V gene has CDR1 MNHEY and CDR2 SMNVEV (reference sequence). This chain's CDR3 is CASSLSVAGAVYEQFF. CDR3 in DNA: TGTGCCAGCAGTTTATCGGTAGCGGGAGCGGTCTATGAGCAGTTCTTC.

This clonotype came up once. The rearrangement links TRBV4-2 to TRBJ2-3, with D possibly TRBD2 on 6 matching bases. The CDR3 has 17 amino acids. The ends were cut back, 0 bases at V and 4 bases at J, with 17 bases in the middle. The germline V gene has CDR1 LGHNA and CDR2 YNFKEQ. The CDR3 region is CASSQDRNLGRPDTQYF. CDR3 sequence (DNA): TGTGCCAGCAGCCAAGACAGGAATCTGGGGAGGCCAGATACGCAGTATTTT.

This clonotype was recorded many times. J is TRBJ2-1 and V is TRBV7-2; D not resolved. CDR1 SGHTA and CDR2 FQGNSA come from the germline V gene. The CDR3 length is 13 residues. V shed 2 bases and J shed 8 bases, with 10 bases lying between them. CDR3 in DNA: TGTGCCAGCAGCTTAAATCGGCAGTATGAGCAGTTCTTC. Translation gives CASSLNRQYEQFF. The full variable domain, its missing parts supplied by reference TRBV7-2 and TRBJ2-1, is GAGVSQSPSNKVTEKGKDVELRCDPISGHTALYWYRQSLGQGLEFLIYFQGNSAPDKSGLPSDRFSAERTGGSVSTLTIQRTQQEDSAVYLCASSLNRQYEQFFGPGTRLTVL.

V and J are TRBV28 and TRBJ2-3; D remains ambiguous. Trimming shortened V by 7 bases and J by 6 bases, and 11 bases separated the two germline ends. The CDR3 is made up of 12 amino acids. Germline lookup yields CDR1 MDHEN and CDR2 SYDVKM. As DNA, the CDR3 is TGTGCCAGCACCGCAGACCTGGATACGCAGTATTTT. Residues: CASTADLDTQYF.

A remark on this clonotype: A much larger clone sits a single nucleotide away, making a read error possible. This chain joins TRBV9 and TRBJ2-1; the D is unclear. The CDR3 totals 12 residues. In germline, CDR1 is SGDLS, CDR2 YYNGEE. CDR3: CTSSQATNEQFF. The CDR3 DNA is TGTACCAGCAGCCAAGCCACCAATGAGCAGTTCTTC.

As regards this clonotype: This may stem from a read error, because a much larger clone lies one nucleotide away. The J gene is TRBJ2-2, the V gene TRBV3-1, with D unclear. The CDR3 sequence is 14 residues long. CDR1 and CDR2 from the germline V gene are LGHDT and YNNKEL (reference sequence). The V gene lost 4 bases and the J gene lost 6 bases, with 12 bases spanning the gap. CDR3 coding DNA: TGTGCCAGCAGCCCAACTTGGTTGCCCGGGGAGCTGTTTTTT. Protein: CASSPTWLPGELFF.

Ten or more counts support this clonotype. The chain carries TRBV2 and TRBJ2-7; D unresolved. The CDR3 runs to 12 residues. Trimming pared 8 bases from V and 0 bases from J, leaving 8 bases between. The germline V gene has CDR1 SNHLY and CDR2 FYNNEI. CDR3 region: CASLTSSYEQYF. The CDR3 nucleotides are TGTGCCAGCCTAACAAGCTCCTACGAGCAGTACTTC. The full variable domain, with the rest looked up from reference TRBV2 and TRBJ2-7, is EPEVTQTPSHQVTQMGQEVILRCVPISNHLYFYWYRQILGQKVEFLVSFYNNEISEKSEIFDDQFSVERPDGSNFTLKIRSTKLEDSAMYFCASLTSSYEQYFGPGTRLTVT.

Turning to this clonotype: A much larger clone lies one base from this, so it may be a read error. This sequence joins TRBV2 and TRBJ2-7; D possibly corresponds to TRBD1 (6 bases). The CDR3 contains 15 residues. V shed 6 bases and J shed 0 bases, with 15 bases lying between them. The germline V gene encodes CDR1 SNHLY and CDR2 FYNNEI. CDR3 DNA: TGTGCCAGCAGCGTAAACAGGGAGAGCTCCTACGAGCAGTACTTC. Amino acids: CASSVNRESSYEQYF.

This clonotype was seen many times. V gene TRBV20-1 combines with J gene TRBJ2-1; 10 positions match TRBD2. Per germline, CDR1 DFQATT and CDR2 SNEGSKA (reference sequence). V trimming: 6 bases; J trimming: 9 bases; junction bases outside the gene matches: 5. There are 12 residues in the CDR3. The CDR3 DNA sequence: TGCAGTGCGGGAGGACTAGCGGTTGAGCAGTTCTTC. Translating gives CSAGGLAVEQFF.

In its sample, this clonotype was seen many times. The chain has TRBV11-2 and TRBJ2-1; no firm D call. The germline CDR1 and CDR2 sequences are SGHAT and FQNNGV. The CDR3 is 14 residues long. V was trimmed by 2 bases and J by 3 bases, leaving 8 bases between them. CDR3 nucleotide sequence: TGTGCCAGCAGCTTATGGGGTAACTACAATGAGCAGTTCTTC. Translated, it gives CASSLWGNYNEQFF.

This clonotype was seen more than once but under ten times. J is TRBJ2-3 and V is TRBV5-5; 7 bases align to TRBD1. This CDR3 is built from 15 residues. Germline V gives CDR1 SGHKS, CDR2 YYEKEE (reference sequence). The junction had 11 bases not matched to a gene; V was cut back by 4 bases and J by 6 bases. CDR3 residues: CASSLGIGGRDTQYF. CDR3 in DNA: TGTGCCAGCAGCCTAGGGATAGGGGGCCGTGATACGCAGTATTTT. The full variable domain, with the rest looked up from reference TRBV5-5 and TRBJ2-3, is DAGVTQSPTHLIKTRGQQVTLRCSPISGHKSVSWYQQVLGQGPQFIFQYYEKEERGRGNFPDRFSARQFPNYSSELNVNALLLGDSALYLCASSLGIGGRDTQYFGPGTRLTVL.

This clonotype was observed at least ten times. This chain links TRBV7-9 with TRBJ2-1; 10 nucleotides agree with TRBD2. Germline loops: CDR1 SEHNR, CDR2 FQNEAQ (reference sequence). This CDR3 region has 19 residues. V dropped 1 base and J dropped 3; count of bases not matched to a gene: 12. The CDR3 here is CASSLEGGGLAGDYNEQFF. The DNA for the CDR3 is TGTGCCAGCAGCTTAGAGGGAGGGGGCCTAGCGGGAGACTACAATGAGCAGTTCTTC.

The V gene is TRBV7-9, the J gene TRBJ1-2; D may be TRBD1 (5 bases). Germline lookup yields CDR1 SEHNR and CDR2 FQNEAQ (reference sequence). Between the trimmed V and J ends, which lost 2 bases and 6 bases, there was a span of 13 bases. The CDR3 is 14 amino acids. CDR3 protein: CASSLSSWGNGYTF. DNA for the CDR3: TGTGCCAGCAGCTTATCGTCCTGGGGCAATGGCTACACCTTC.

This clonotype was detected ten times or more. The J gene is TRBJ2-7, the V gene TRBV20-1; possibly TRBD1 for D (6 bases). CDR1 DFQATT and CDR2 SNEGSKA come from the germline V gene (reference sequence). The CDR3 consists of 14 residues. With 3 bases removed from V and 3 bases from J, the gap between germline ends came to 15 bases. As DNA, the CDR3 is TGCAGTGCTAGTCACCCGGGACAAGACTACGAGCAGTACTTC. Amino acid sequence: CSASHPGQDYEQYF.

The chain uses TRBV7-9 and TRBJ2-1; 11 nucleotides agree with TRBD2. The CDR3 runs to 17 residues. CDR1 and CDR2 (germline): SEHNR, FQNEAQ (reference sequence). V lost 2 bases, J lost 10 bases, and 13 bases stayed unmatched. CDR3 sequence (DNA): TGTGCCAGCAGCTTATTTGTAGGTAGCGGGAGGGCTGCCGAGCAGTTCTTC. This sequence encodes CASSLFVGSGRAAEQFF.

V gene TRBV27 combines with J gene TRBJ1-5; D might be TRBD1 (5 bases). Per germline, CDR1 MNHEY and CDR2 SMNVEV (reference sequence). Trimming removed 7 bases from V and 4 bases from J, with 11 bases in between. This CDR3 comprises 13 residues. DNA for the CDR3: TGTGCCAGCACCTGGGGCCCAAATCAGCCCCAGCATTTT. Residues: CASTWGPNQPQHF.

In its sample, this clonotype was seen many times. This rearrangement joins TRBV2 to TRBJ1-1; D unresolved. Germline CDR1 SNHLY, CDR2 FYNNEI. Trimming removed 10 bases at V and 0 bases at J, with 12 bases between. The length of the CDR3 is 13 residues. The chain's CDR3 is CANNPGMNTEAFF. The CDR3 region has the DNA TGTGCCAACAATCCGGGGATGAACACTGAAGCTTTCTTT.

This clonotype has just a few counts. The chain is built from TRBV28 and TRBJ2-2, with a possible D match to TRBD1 (5 bases). Per the germline V gene, CDR1 is MDHEN and CDR2 is SYDVKM. This CDR3 spans 15 amino acids. The germline V and J ends were trimmed by 3 bases and 4 bases, with 12 bases remaining between them. Here the CDR3 reads CASSFSRATTGELFF. CDR3 nucleotide sequence: TGTGCCAGCAGTTTTTCCAGGGCCACCACCGGGGAGCTGTTTTTT.

This clonotype appeared many times. This chain uses TRBV7-8 with TRBJ1-5; D is undetermined. V lost 2 bases and J lost 5, with 19 bases in between. Germline V gives CDR1 SGHVS, CDR2 FQNEAQ. The CDR3 is made up of 17 amino acids. The CDR3 region is CASSLSWSGSHDQPQHF. CDR3 sequence (DNA): TGTGCCAGCAGCTTATCCTGGTCCGGGAGTCATGATCAGCCCCAGCATTTT.

This clonotype was counted ten times or more. This chain joins TRBV20-1 and TRBJ2-2; 7 bases are shared with TRBD2. With 6 bases clipped from V and 4 bases from J, the junction kept 5 bases outside the gene matches. Looked up from germline, CDR1 is DFQATT and CDR2 is SNEGSKA (reference sequence). This CDR3 contains 13 residues. CDR3 in DNA: TGCAGTGCGGGAGGGCTGAGCACCGGGGAGCTGTTTTTT. Translated: CSAGGLSTGELFF.